The 22 T cell receptor beta chains presented below share a single source sample, sequenced in a study of T cell repertoires in cytomegalovirus infection. These receptors' antigens are unknown. MiXCR, run by TCRdb on the reads, gives a single entry per CDR3 protein. The data show under 450,000 distinct CDR3 sequences, approximately 35% seen once. This sample comprised cultured PBMCs, obtained from culture after CMV antigen stimulation. These receptors all stem from a human donor in good health (CMV status not recorded). Some clones in this sample may be carry-over from other donors' samples.

The chain is built from TRBV30 and TRBJ1-3, with 8 bases lining up with TRBD1. The CDR3 has 12 amino acids. After removal of 4 bases from V and 4 bases from J, the junction contained 0 bases not matched to a gene. From germline, CDR1 is GTSNPN and CDR2 SVGIG (reference sequence). The CDR3 DNA reads as TGTGCCTGGACAGGGGGCGGAAACACCATATATTTT. It codes for CAWTGGGNTIYF.

This sequence joins TRBV25-1 and TRBJ2-7, with D unresolved. CDR3 size: 15 residues. Germline-derived CDR1 and CDR2 are MGHDK and SYGVNS. Trimming removed 2 bases at V and 2 bases at J, with 13 bases between. The CDR3 nucleotides are TGTGCCAGCAGTGAAGGCCTATTATCGCCCTACGAGCAGTACTTC. Protein product: CASSEGLLSPYEQYF.

V usage is TRBV7-2 and J usage is TRBJ2-3, with D maybe TRBD2 (5 bases). Looked up from germline, CDR1 is SGHTA and CDR2 is FQGNSA. Trimming pared 6 bases from V and 6 bases from J, leaving 19 bases between. This CDR3 has 15 residues. The CDR3 spells CASRPRGLGTDTQYF. CDR3 sequence (DNA): TGTGCCAGCAGACCCCGGGGATTGGGAACGGATACGCAGTATTTT.

CDR3 sequence (DNA): TGTGCCAGCAGCAGTCCGACAGAGGAAAAACTGTTTTTT. This sequence encodes CASSSPTEEKLFF. The chain joins TRBV7-8 to TRBJ1-4; D may be TRBD1 (5 bases). The V end was cut by 5 bases, the J end by 8 bases, with 12 bases between. CDR3 length equals 13 residues. Germline CDR1 and CDR2: SGHVS and FQNEAQ.

The genes are TRBV30 and TRBJ1-6, with TRBD1 matching 8 bases. This CDR3 has 14 amino acids. Per the germline V gene, CDR1 is GTSNPN and CDR2 is SVGIG (reference sequence). V gave up 4 bases and J gave up 7 bases; unmatched junction bases: 6. CDR3 amino acids: CAWTPRDRNSPLHF. The CDR3, as DNA: TGTGCCTGGACCCCACGGGACAGGAATTCACCCCTCCACTTT.

The chain couples TRBV28 to TRBJ2-7; D gene ambiguous. The V gene lost 0 bases and the J gene lost 4 bases, with 4 bases spanning the gap. Germline lookup yields CDR1 MDHEN and CDR2 SYDVKM. The CDR3 is 12 amino acids. CDR3 in DNA: TGTGCCAGCAGTTTATGGATTTACGAGCAGTACTTC. Translation gives CASSLWIYEQYF.

V and J are TRBV5-1 and TRBJ2-5; TRBD1 or TRBD2 may be the D gene (6 bases each). V was pared by 0 bases and J by 4 bases, with 22 bases between. The CDR3 is made up of 18 amino acids. Germline CDR1 and CDR2: SGHRS and YFSETQ. The CDR3 DNA is TGCGCCAGCAGCTTGGAGGGGGGCGTCTTACCCTATGTAGAGACCCAGTACTTC. As protein: CASSLEGGVLPYVETQYF.

This clonotype has only a few counts. The rearrangement links TRBV11-3 to TRBJ1-6, with 8 bases identical to TRBD1. The CDR3 is 14 residues long. The germline CDR1 and CDR2 sequences are SGHNT and YENEEA. Trimming at V came to 5 bases and at J to 7 bases, leaving 4 bases not matched to a gene. This CDR3 reads CASSTRQGNSPLHF. In nucleotides, the CDR3 is TGTGCCAGCAGCACCCGACAGGGGAATTCACCCCTCCACTTT.

The V call is TRBV4-3, the J call TRBJ1-2, with 8 bases aligning to TRBD1. This CDR3 is 16 amino acids long. Germline CDR1 reads LGHNA; CDR2 reads YSLEER. J lost 4 bases, V lost 1 base, and 8 bases had no gene match. The DNA for the CDR3 is TGCGCCAGCAGCCAAGGTGGGACAGGCCCCGTCTATGGCTACACCTTC. This sequence encodes CASSQGGTGPVYGYTF.

The chain carries TRBV7-6 and TRBJ2-7; D perhaps matches TRBD1 (5 bases). The V gene's germline CDR1 is SGHVS and CDR2 FNYEAQ. The CDR3 totals 14 residues. The ends were cut back, 0 bases at V and 2 bases at J, with 8 bases in the middle. The CDR3 spells CASSLAGAAYEQYF. The CDR3 region has the DNA TGTGCCAGCAGCTTAGCAGGGGCGGCCTACGAGCAGTACTTC.

This chain uses TRBV6-2 or TRBV6-3 with TRBJ1-2; 7 nucleotides align to TRBD1. The CDR3 has 13 residues. CDR1 and CDR2 from the germline V gene are MNHEY and SVGEGT. Trimming removed 6 bases from V and 4 bases from J; junction bases left unmatched: 5. The DNA for the CDR3 is TGTGCCAGCAGGGGAGACAGGGCCTATGGCTACACCTTC. It yields the protein CASRGDRAYGYTF.

This sequence joins TRBV5-1 and TRBJ2-7, with D perhaps matching TRBD2 (5 bases). In germline, CDR1 is SGHRS, CDR2 YFSETQ. Trimming stripped 1 base from V and 7 bases from J, with 12 bases between. CDR3 length: 13 amino acids. The CDR3 DNA follows: TGCGCCAGCAGCTTGTCCGGCCCGGGGGAGCAGTACTTC. This translates into CASSLSGPGEQYF. Filled out from reference TRBV5-1 and TRBJ2-7, the complete variable domain reads KAGVTQTPRYLIKTRGQQVTLSCSPISGHRSVSWYQQTPGQGLQFLFEYFSETQRNKGNFPGRFSGRQFSNSRSEMNVSTLELGDSALYLCASSLSGPGEQYFGPGTRLTVT.

This clonotype was found a few times. This chain uses TRBV5-5 with TRBJ2-7; D unclear. Germline CDR1 is SGHKS and CDR2 is YYEKEE (reference sequence). V was clipped by 0 bases and J by 0 bases, with 10 bases between them. The CDR3 loop spans 15 amino acids. CDR3 sequence reads: CASSLDFLPSYEQYV. The CDR3 DNA reads TGTGCCAGCAGCTTGGACTTCTTACCCTCCTACGAGCAGTACGTC.

This clonotype has at least ten counts. V gene TRBV7-2 combines with J gene TRBJ2-5, with D possibly called TRBD1 or TRBD2 (5 bases each). V was pared by 3 bases and J by 1 base, with 15 bases between. The CDR3 is made up of 16 amino acids. Germline assignment: CDR1 SGHTA and CDR2 FQGNSA. Here the CDR3 DNA reads TGTGCCAGCAGCTTTTCACCGGGACCGCCCCAAGAGACCCAGTACTTC. Translated: CASSFSPGPPQETQYF.

Written as DNA, the CDR3 is TGTGCCAGCAGCCAAGGACAGGGGCGAGAGACCCAGTACTTC. Encoded protein: CASSQGQGRETQYF. The J gene is TRBJ2-5, the V gene TRBV12-3 or TRBV12-4; 9 nucleotides align to TRBD1. This CDR3 is 14 amino acids long. With 6 bases clipped from V and 4 bases from J, the junction kept 6 bases outside the gene matches.

A few counts support this clonotype. This chain uses TRBV6-2 or TRBV6-3 with TRBJ2-1; 12 bases line up with TRBD2. The V segment lost 10 bases and the J segment 6 bases; nucleotides outside the gene matches: 7. Germline assignment: CDR1 MNHEY and CDR2 SVGEGT. This CDR3 has 14 amino acids. The CDR3 bases are TGTGCCACCACCTCTAGCGGGAGGGCCAATGAGCAGTTCTTC. Its translation: CATTSSGRANEQFF.

The chain joins TRBV27 to TRBJ2-1, with 7 bases fitting TRBD2. CDR1 MNHEY and CDR2 SMNVEV come from the germline V gene (reference sequence). V shed 5 bases and J 8 bases; nucleotides not matched to a gene: 9. The CDR3 extends over 14 amino acids. DNA for the CDR3: TGTGCCAGCAGTCGAGCGGGGAGGGTGGATGAGCAGTTCTTC. This gives the protein CASSRAGRVDEQFF.

The V and J genes are TRBV29-1 and TRBJ1-1, with 10 bases aligning to TRBD1. The ends lost 7 bases at V and 5 bases at J; junction bases unmatched: 7. Looked up from germline, CDR1 is SQVTM and CDR2 is ANQGSEA. The CDR3 is 13 residues long. DNA of the CDR3: TGCAGCGCTTCGGGACAGGGGAGAACTGAAGCTTTCTTT. It encodes CSASGQGRTEAFF.

This clonotype was found a few times. The chain is built from TRBV28 and TRBJ2-3; 7 bases line up with TRBD1. Germline CDR1 reads MDHEN; CDR2 reads SYDVKM. The length of the CDR3 is 17 residues. Trimming at V came to 4 bases and at J to 1 base, leaving 11 bases not matched to a gene. DNA for the CDR3: TGTGCCAGCAGTTCTTGGATTGACAGGGTACGCACAGATACGCAGTATTTT. This codes for CASSSWIDRVRTDTQYF.

The J gene is TRBJ1-5, the V gene TRBV19; D is unresolved. V shed 3 bases and J shed 3 bases, with 6 bases lying between them. This CDR3 spans 13 amino acids. The germline CDR1 and CDR2 sequences are LNHDA and SQIVND (reference sequence). CDR3: CASSMRNNQPQHF. CDR3 sequence (DNA): TGTGCCAGTAGTATGAGGAACAATCAGCCCCAGCATTTT. Variable domain in full (rest from reference TRBV19 and TRBJ1-5): DGGITQSPKYLFRKEGQNVTLSCEQNLNHDAMYWYRQDPGQGLRLIYYSQIVNDFQKGDIAEGYSVSREKKESFPLTVTSAQKNPTAFYLCASSMRNNQPQHFGDGTRLSIL.

V usage is TRBV28 and J usage is TRBJ2-5; D is undetermined. Germline CDR1 reads MDHEN; CDR2 reads SYDVKM. V lost 8 bases and J lost 2, with 12 bases in between. There are 13 residues in the CDR3. CDR3 coding DNA: TGTGCCAGCTACGAGTCCCGACAAGAGACCCAGTACTTC. It specifies CASYESRQETQYF.

This clonotype was counted a few times. V usage is TRBV5-6 and J usage is TRBJ2-3; 9 bases fit TRBD2. The CDR3 spans 18 residues. CDR1 and CDR2 (germline): SGHDT, YYEEEE. V lost 1 base, J lost 1 base, and 10 bases stayed unmatched. CDR3 sequence (DNA): TGTGCCAGCAGCTTGTATGGCGCGACTAGCGGTGGCACAGATACGCAGTATTTT. It is translated as CASSLYGATSGGTDTQYF.